These 20 T cell receptor beta chains came from one sample sequenced in a study of cytomegalovirus exposure and HLA in healthy donors (dated by TCRdb to 2016 to 2017). The method behind the library was the immunoSEQ multiplex PCR assay. For the multiplex PCR, a mixture combining 60 forward primers for TCR Vbeta segments and 13 reverse primers for TCR Jbeta segments was used. TCRdb's version of the immuneACCESS table is confined to in-frame rearrangements and falls short of the full clone set. An unresolved V gene accounts for under half of the shortfall where checked; the remainder is of unknown origin. This sample's listing comprises approximately 190,000 clones. Jointly, the top ten make up 6.5% of the sample. The sequencing input was PBMCs. These receptors were collected from a young man in good health and CMV-seronegative.

The chain is built from TRBV7-8 and TRBJ2-1; 11 nucleotides match TRBD2. After removal of 0 bases from V and 10 bases from J, the junction contained 14 bases not matched to a gene. Germline assignment: CDR1 SGHVS and CDR2 FQNEAQ. The CDR3 is 18 amino acids. The CDR3 loop reads CASSLARGLAGGIGEQFF. The DNA of the CDR3 is TGTGCCAGCAGCTTAGCGCGCGGGCTAGCGGGGGGAATAGGGGAGCAGTTCTTC.

This sequence joins TRBV15 and TRBJ1-6; no clear D gene. Trimming took off 0 bases at V and 7 bases at J, with 10 bases between the two ends. The CDR3 loop spans 15 amino acids. Germline loops: CDR1 LNHNV, CDR2 YYDKDF (reference sequence). The CDR3 DNA follows: TGTGCCACCAGCAGAGATCTCGCGGAGAATTCACCCCTCCACTTT. Encoded protein: CATSRDLAENSPLHF. The full variable domain, with the rest looked up from reference TRBV15 and TRBJ1-6, is DAMVIQNPRYQVTQFGKPVTLSCSQTLNHNVMYWYQQKSSQAPKLLFHYYDKDFNNEADTPDNFQSRRPNTSFCFLDIRSPGLGDTAMYLCATSRDLAENSPLHFGNGTRLTVT.

This rearrangement joins TRBV10-3 to TRBJ2-7, with 7 bases lining up with TRBD1. Germline lookup yields CDR1 ENHRY and CDR2 SYGVKD. V lost 6 bases, J lost 7 bases, and 9 bases stayed unmatched. CDR3 size: 13 residues. CDR3 in DNA: TGTGCCATCAGACGCGAGGGGGCCGGGGAGCAGTACTTC. Its translation is CAIRREGAGEQYF.

For this clone: Additional DNA sequences in this sample encode the identical CDR3. The V call is TRBV10-3, the J call TRBJ2-2; 7 bases match TRBD1. V shed 11 bases and J 1 base; nucleotides not matched to a gene: 10. CDR1 and CDR2 from the germline V gene are ENHRY and SYGVKD. The CDR3 length is 15 residues. The CDR3 DNA is TGTGCCTTCTCTCGGGACAGAGAGAACACCGGGGAGCTGTTTTTT. Residues: CAFSRDRENTGELFF.

The rearrangement uses TRBV28 and TRBJ1-2, with 10 bases matching TRBD1. This CDR3 has 14 amino acids. Germline lookup yields CDR1 MDHEN and CDR2 SYDVKM. The trim removed 5 bases at V and 8 bases at J, leaving 8 bases unmatched. The CDR3 DNA is TGTGCCAGCAGTCCAGGGACAGGGGCTAAAGGCTACACCTTC. Translating gives CASSPGTGAKGYTF.

The V call is TRBV11-3, the J call TRBJ2-7; perhaps TRBD1 as D (6 bases). The CDR3 is 17 residues long. Per the germline V gene, CDR1 is SGHNT and CDR2 is YENEEA. With 5 bases removed from V and 0 bases from J, the gap between germline ends came to 20 bases. The CDR3 nucleotides read TGTGCCAGCAGCCCTCCTCAGGACAGAGTGAGCTCCTACGAGCAGTACTTC. It encodes CASSPPQDRVSSYEQYF.

CDR3 in amino acids: CASSLRRSTNEKLFF. The CDR3 coding sequence is TGCGCCAGCAGCTTAAGGAGATCAACTAATGAAAAACTGTTTTTT. The chain employs TRBV5-1 and TRBJ1-4; no clear D. The germline V gene has CDR1 SGHRS and CDR2 YFSETQ. The CDR3 covers 15 residues. V dropped 2 bases and J dropped 0 bases, with 8 bases sitting between them.

The chain joins TRBV7-9 to TRBJ1-2, with 7 nucleotides matching TRBD1. The V gene's germline CDR1 is SEHNR and CDR2 FQNEAQ (reference sequence). After removal of 5 bases from V and 8 bases from J, the junction contained 11 bases not matched to a gene. The length of the CDR3 is 14 residues. CDR3 in amino acids: CASSPQEGAGGYTF. Written as DNA, the CDR3 is TGTGCCAGCAGCCCCCAGGAGGGGGCGGGAGGCTACACCTTC.

As DNA, the CDR3 is TGTGCCAGCAGCTTAGCGGTAGGGGGTTGGGATGGCTACACCTTC. Protein sequence: CASSLAVGGWDGYTF. The chain has TRBV7-8 and TRBJ1-2; tentative D call: TRBD1 (6 bases). Trimming left V 0 bases short and J 6 bases short, with 14 bases between. Looked up from germline, CDR1 is SGHVS and CDR2 is FQNEAQ. The CDR3 has 15 amino acids.

This rearrangement joins TRBV19 to TRBJ2-6; D call uncertain. Per germline, CDR1 LNHDA and CDR2 SQIVND (reference sequence). V was cut by 3 bases and J by 0 bases, with 6 bases left in between. CDR3 length: 15 residues. In DNA, the CDR3 is TGTGCCAGTAGTATCCAGAACTCTGGGGCCAACGTCCTGACTTTC. Amino acids: CASSIQNSGANVLTF.

V gene TRBV15 combines with J gene TRBJ1-5, with 10 nucleotides matching TRBD1. The J segment lost 7 bases and the V segment lost 3 bases, leaving 6 bases of the junction unmatched. This CDR3 contains 15 residues. CDR1 is LNHNV and CDR2 is YYDKDF in the germline V gene (reference sequence). The CDR3 spells CATSRVDRGFQPQHF. The CDR3 DNA reads TGTGCCACCAGCAGGGTGGACAGGGGGTTCCAGCCCCAGCATTTT. The full variable domain, its missing parts supplied by reference TRBV15 and TRBJ1-5, is DAMVIQNPRYQVTQFGKPVTLSCSQTLNHNVMYWYQQKSSQAPKLLFHYYDKDFNNEADTPDNFQSRRPNTSFCFLDIRSPGLGDTAMYLCATSRVDRGFQPQHFGDGTRLSIL.

The rearrangement joins TRBV7-9 to TRBJ2-3; D is perhaps TRBD2 (7 bases). Germline V gene data show CDR1 as SEHNR and CDR2 as FQNEAQ (reference sequence). The ends were cut back, 11 bases at V and 0 bases at J, with 15 bases in the middle. This CDR3 has 14 residues. The CDR3 DNA is TGTGCCCACAGCCGGGGGGCTAGCACAGATACGCAGTATTTT. This encodes CAHSRGASTDTQYF.

The chain recombines TRBV11-1 with TRBJ2-1; perhaps TRBD2 as D (5 bases). V dropped 5 bases and J dropped 8 bases, with 10 bases sitting between them. The CDR3 runs to 12 residues. CDR1 is SGHAT and CDR2 is FQDESV in the germline V gene (reference sequence). CDR3 in DNA: TGTGCCAGCAGCCCCTGGCGGGATGAGCAGTTCTTC. Amino acids: CASSPWRDEQFF.

The chain links TRBV5-1 to TRBJ2-7; 9 bases align to TRBD1. J was trimmed by 6 bases and V by 4 bases; bases with no gene match: 8. Germline-derived CDR1 and CDR2 are SGHRS and YFSETQ. The CDR3 is 14 amino acids. CDR3 amino acids: CASSNRTGVSEQYF. CDR3 nucleotides: TGCGCCAGCAGCAATCGGACAGGGGTGAGCGAGCAGTACTTC.

V and J are TRBV19 and TRBJ1-6, with D uncertain. Germline lookup yields CDR1 LNHDA and CDR2 SQIVND (reference sequence). The length of the CDR3 is 15 residues. Trimming pared 6 bases from V and 4 bases from J, leaving 13 bases between. CDR3 amino acids: CASSPQAGYNSPLHF. The CDR3 coding sequence is TGTGCCAGTAGCCCTCAAGCGGGTTATAATTCACCCCTCCACTTT.

This chain links TRBV6-6 with TRBJ2-7; D is possibly TRBD1 (6 bases). This CDR3 contains 13 residues. V gave up 0 bases and J gave up 7 bases, with 10 bases separating them. In germline, CDR1 is MNHNY, CDR2 SVGAGI (reference sequence). For the CDR3, the DNA is TGTGCCAGCAGTTACTCTTATCAGGGGGAGCAGTACTTC. It translates to CASSYSYQGEQYF.

This sequence joins TRBV27 and TRBJ1-2; 7 bases map to TRBD1. This CDR3 region has 15 residues. V lost 5 bases to trimming and J lost 0 bases; unmatched junction nucleotides: 6. CDR1 is MNHEY and CDR2 is SMNVEV in the germline V gene (reference sequence). This chain's CDR3 is CASSPTGPPNYGYTF. For the CDR3, the DNA is TGTGCCAGCAGTCCGACAGGGCCCCCTAACTATGGCTACACCTTC.

The chain has TRBV21-1 and TRBJ2-2; the listed D gene, TRBD2, was not tested against the DNA. TRBV21-1 is given as a pseudogene. The CDR3 totals 13 residues. In nucleotides, the CDR3 is TGTGCCAGCAGCAAAGGTCGGGAAGTCGAGCTGTTTTTT. Translation: CASSKGREVELFF.

The chain has TRBV6-1 and TRBJ2-2; perhaps TRBD1 as D (6 bases). This CDR3 comprises 14 residues. V was shortened by 8 bases and J by 2 bases, with 12 bases between the two germline ends. Germline CDR1 MNHNS, CDR2 SASEGT. The CDR3 nucleotides are TGTGCCAGCTGGGTGGGGGCTAACACCGGGGAGCTGTTTTTT. It yields the protein CASWVGANTGELFF.

The rearrangement joins TRBV7-6 to TRBJ1-2; a possible D gene is TRBD1 (5 bases). The ends were cut back, 0 bases at V and 11 bases at J, with 10 bases in the middle. The germline V gene has CDR1 SGHVS and CDR2 FNYEAQ. This CDR3 is 12 amino acids long. The CDR3 loop reads CASSLAGSGYTF. CDR3 DNA sequence: TGTGCCAGCAGCTTAGCTGGGTCAGGGTACACCTTC.